The next 16 T cell receptor beta chains were all read from a single sample in a study of CDR3 diversity in severe acne. Using its own MiXCR run on the PCR reads, TCRdb lists one record per CDR3 protein. The data hold 100,000 or so distinct CDR3 sequences, with roughly half observed a single time. Material: blood. These receptors were taken from a male donor with acne.

This clonotype ranks as medium-sized. DNA for the CDR3: TGTGCCAGTAGGGGCAGCGTCATCTCCTACGAGCAGTACTTC. This sequence encodes CASRGSVISYEQYF. The chain uses TRBV19 and TRBJ2-7; D ambiguous. Germline assignment: CDR1 LNHDA and CDR2 SQIVND (reference sequence). V was shortened by 6 bases and J by 0 bases, with 12 bases between the two germline ends. This CDR3 comprises 14 residues.

This rearrangement joins TRBV11-2 to TRBJ2-5; D ambiguous. The CDR3 consists of 17 residues. V was pared by 1 base and J by 1 base, with 16 bases between. Germline values: CDR1 SGHAT, CDR2 FQNNGV. CDR3 sequence reads: CASSLVHNQLFQETQYF. Written as DNA, the CDR3 is TGTGCCAGCAGCTTAGTACACAACCAACTATTCCAAGAGACCCAGTACTTC.

By its share, this clonotype is medium-sized. The chain employs TRBV7-2 and TRBJ2-7; 7 positions agree with TRBD2. The length of the CDR3 is 14 residues. J was trimmed by 0 bases and V by 4 bases; bases with no gene match: 3. Germline CDR1 and CDR2: SGHTA and FQGNSA. The CDR3 reads CASSSSGPSYEQYF. The CDR3 DNA is TGTGCCAGCAGCTCTAGCGGACCCTCCTACGAGCAGTACTTC.

The rearrangement links TRBV9 to TRBJ2-7, with D uncertain. Germline loops: CDR1 SGDLS, CDR2 YYNGEE. Trimming removed 4 bases at V and 4 bases at J, with 15 bases between. The CDR3 is 14 residues long. CDR3 nucleotide sequence: TGTGCCAGCAGCCCAGCCGGCAAGGATTACGAGCAGTACTTC. This encodes CASSPAGKDYEQYF.

This rearrangement joins TRBV20-1 to TRBJ2-7, with TRBD2 matching 10 bases. The CDR3 has 14 amino acids. The J segment lost 4 bases and the V segment lost 6 bases, leaving 9 bases of the junction unmatched. Looked up from germline, CDR1 is DFQATT and CDR2 is SNEGSKA (reference sequence). The CDR3 protein is CSAQASGSRYEQYF. The CDR3 nucleotides read TGCAGTGCGCAGGCTAGCGGGAGCCGGTACGAGCAGTACTTC.

Ten or more counts support this clonotype. The chain joins TRBV6-6 to TRBJ2-6; 10 bases fit TRBD1. The ends lost 6 bases at V and 4 bases at J; junction bases unmatched: 6. Germline V gene lookup returns CDR1 MNHNY and CDR2 SVGAGI (reference sequence). CDR3 size: 16 residues. The CDR3 bases are TGTGCCAGCAGCCTGGGACAGGGGAGCGGGGCCAACGTCCTGACTTTC. It yields the protein CASSLGQGSGANVLTF.

The rearrangement joins TRBV6-1 to TRBJ1-4; D gene uncertain. The germline V gene has CDR1 MNHNS and CDR2 SASEGT. Trimming removed 2 bases at V and 7 bases at J, with 11 bases between. The CDR3 is 14 residues long. CDR3 nucleotides: TGTGCCAGCAGTGAATCGTGGGAGGGTGAAAAACTGTTTTTT. This encodes CASSESWEGEKLFF.

V is TRBV7-6 and J is TRBJ2-7, with 7 nucleotides matching TRBD1. V shed 5 bases, J shed 3 bases, and the junction held 10 bases outside the gene matches. This CDR3 region has 15 residues. Germline CDR1 reads SGHVS; CDR2 reads FNYEAQ. CDR3 loop: CASSQDAGGRYEQYF. The CDR3 DNA reads as TGTGCCAGCAGCCAAGATGCAGGGGGACGCTACGAGCAGTACTTC.

This sequence joins TRBV29-1 and TRBJ1-2, with 11 bases lining up with TRBD1. CDR1 SQVTM and CDR2 ANQGSEA come from the germline V gene. Trimming took 5 bases from V and 8 from J; bases not matched to a gene: 4. The CDR3 is 12 residues long. The CDR3 reads CSVPGQGGGYTF. In DNA, the CDR3 is TGCAGCGTTCCGGGACAGGGGGGCGGCTACACCTTC.

The table lists this clonotype with many counts. The chain recombines TRBV6-2 or TRBV6-3 with TRBJ2-3, with 10 bases fitting TRBD1. Looked up from germline, CDR1 is MNHEY and CDR2 is SVGEGT. This CDR3 has 15 amino acids. J gave up 2 bases and V 10 bases, and 9 bases lay outside the gene matches. Here the CDR3 DNA reads TGTGCCACCCGGGCGGGGACAGGGGTCACAGATACGCAGTATTTT. Translated, it gives CATRAGTGVTDTQYF.

This clonotype was seen a few times. The chain is built from TRBV11-2 and TRBJ1-1, with D perhaps matching TRBD1 (6 bases). The CDR3 spans 14 residues. V was clipped by 2 bases and J by 4 bases, with 11 bases between them. Germline CDR1 SGHAT, CDR2 FQNNGV. CDR3 residues: CASSLITGATEAFF. Here the CDR3 DNA reads TGTGCCAGCAGCTTAATCACGGGGGCCACTGAAGCTTTCTTT.

This clonotype has only a few counts. This chain links TRBV25-1 with TRBJ1-4; 9 bases fit TRBD1. The CDR3 loop spans 15 amino acids. Germline V gene sequence: CDR1 MGHDK, CDR2 SYGVNS. The J segment lost 4 bases and the V segment lost 4 bases, leaving 4 bases of the junction unmatched. The CDR3 nucleotides are TGTGCCAGCAGTGGACGGGACAGGGTTAATGAAAAACTGTTTTTT. Amino acid sequence: CASSGRDRVNEKLFF.

This clonotype has at least ten counts. The chain joins TRBV28 to TRBJ1-3; D might be TRBD1 (5 bases). Germline V gene data show CDR1 as MDHEN and CDR2 as SYDVKM. V lost 8 bases and J lost 9, with 17 bases in between. This CDR3 is 13 amino acids long. This CDR3 reads CASAVGTVSTIYF. The CDR3 DNA sequence: TGTGCCAGCGCAGTTGGGACCGTAAGCACCATATATTTT. Full variable domain (missing parts from reference TRBV28 and TRBJ1-3): DVKVTQSSRYLVKRTGEKVFLECVQDMDHENMFWYRQDPGLGLRLIYFSYDVKMKEKGDIPEGYSVSREKKERFSLILESASTNQTSMYLCASAVGTVSTIYFGEGSWLTVV.

In its sample, this clonotype was seen a few times. The CDR3 region has the DNA TGTGCCACCAGTGATTTGGGCTATGGCTACACCTTC. Residues: CATSDLGYGYTF. The chain employs TRBV24-1 and TRBJ1-2; D is unresolved. CDR1 and CDR2 from the germline V gene are KGHDR and SFDVKD. There are 12 residues in the CDR3. Deletions cut 0 bases from V and 4 bases from J, with 2 bases between.

This chain uses TRBV12-3 or TRBV12-4 with TRBJ2-5, with TRBD1 matching over 11 bases. The CDR3 is made up of 19 amino acids. The V segment lost 3 bases and the J segment 4 bases; nucleotides outside the gene matches: 16. The CDR3 region is CASSFSFRTGGKVGETQYF. The CDR3 DNA follows: TGTGCCAGCAGTTTTTCTTTTCGGACAGGGGGCAAGGTTGGAGAGACCCAGTACTTC.

There are many counts of this clonotype. The V and J genes are TRBV10-3 and TRBJ2-1; TRBD2 agrees at 7 bases. The CDR3 length is 15 residues. The J segment lost 8 bases and the V segment lost 8 bases, leaving 15 bases of the junction unmatched. Germline V gives CDR1 ENHRY, CDR2 SYGVKD. The CDR3 loop reads CAIRASGVATYEQFF. In DNA form, the CDR3 reads TGTGCCATCCGGGCTAGCGGAGTAGCTACCTATGAGCAGTTCTTC.